One and the same sample provided the 32 T cell receptor beta chains below, sequenced in a study of kidney transplant recipient with SARS-CoV-2 infection. Each CDR3 protein is one row after TCRdb ran MiXCR on the reads. The profile shows approximately 250,000 distinct CDR3 sequences, around 28% of them singletons. The starting material was a blood sample, obtained at baseline and on roughly day 120 from a kidney transplant recipient. These receptors all come from a male patient aged 25-45 years who had COVID-19 and was a kidney transplant recipient. A subset of T cells may come from the graft donor.

Worth noting for this clonotype: Just one base apart from a much larger clone, this may be a read error. The chain employs TRBV6-2 or TRBV6-3 and TRBJ1-2; TRBD1 might be the D (6 bases). Germline values: CDR1 MNHEY, CDR2 SVGEGT. Trimming pared 7 bases from V and 4 bases from J, leaving 13 bases between. The CDR3 loop spans 13 amino acids. In DNA form, the CDR3 reads TGTGCCAGCAATTATGGGACACTCTATGGCTACACCTTC. This sequence encodes CASNYGTLYGYTF.

Concerning this clonotype: A read error may be the cause here, since a much bigger clone is one base away. The chain links TRBV21-1 to TRBJ2-3; the table gives TRBD2 as D, unverified against the DNA. TRBV21-1 is deemed a pseudogene. The CDR3 length is 17 residues. The CDR3 DNA reads as TGTGCCAGCAGTCCTAGTGTAGCTACAGTCATGCAAGGTACGCAGTATTTT. Encoded protein: CASSPSVATVMQGTQYF.

This clonotype occurred many times. The chain combines TRBV12-3 or TRBV12-4 with TRBJ1-2; D uncertain. The V end was cut by 5 bases, the J end by 4 bases, with 23 bases between. CDR3 length: 17 residues. CDR3 protein: CASSVIGTAGKTYGYTF. CDR3 DNA: TGTGCCAGCAGTGTGATAGGCACAGCAGGAAAGACCTATGGCTACACCTTC.

This clonotype appeared many times. The gene calls are TRBV16 and TRBJ2-7, with 8 bases lining up with TRBD1. J lost 0 bases, V lost 4 bases, and 8 bases had no gene match. Germline V lookup: CDR1 KGHSY, CDR2 FQNENV. This CDR3 region has 16 residues. As DNA, the CDR3 is TGTGCCAGCAGCCTCGTCAGGACAGGGCCCTCCTACGAGCAGTACTTC. Its protein product is CASSLVRTGPSYEQYF.

Note on this clonotype: A clone one base away is much larger, so this may be a read error. V and J are TRBV5-3 and TRBJ1-2; no reliable D call. TRBV5-3 is identified as an open reading frame with a role that is uncertain. V was shortened by 6 bases and J by 4 bases, with 22 bases between the two germline ends. The CDR3 is made up of 16 amino acids. CDR3 amino acids: CARITEVARKTYGYTF. The CDR3 region has the DNA TGTGCCAGAATCACAGAAGTGGCGAGAAAGACCTATGGCTACACCTTC.

About this clonotype itself: A single base separates this from a much larger clone, so it may be a read error. This chain connects TRBV29-1 to TRBJ2-3, with a weak D call TRBD1 (5 bases). The germline V gene encodes CDR1 SQVTM and CDR2 ANQGSEA. The CDR3 has 13 amino acids. CDR3 DNA sequence: TGCAGCGTTTCCGGCCAACCCACAGGTACGCAGTATTTT. Protein sequence: CSVSGQPTGTQYF.

This clonotype was seen repeatedly, ten times or more. One end of the junction fails to match germline, which may point to a read error. The chain links TRBV20-1 to TRBJ1-4; 8 nucleotides agree with TRBD1. This CDR3 comprises 13 residues. Per the germline V gene, CDR1 is DFQATT and CDR2 is SNEGSKA (reference sequence). CDR3 bases: TGCAGTGTCAAGACAGGGGCTAAGGAAAAACTGTTTTTT. This translates into CSVKTGAKEKLFF.

This clonotype was seen many times. This rearrangement joins TRBV20-1 to TRBJ2-7; D ambiguous. The ends were cut back, 2 bases at V and 1 base at J, with 9 bases in the middle. The CDR3 sequence is 13 residues long. CDR1 and CDR2 (germline): DFQATT, SNEGSKA (reference sequence). The CDR3 nucleotides are TGCAGTGCTAGAATCCAAGCATCCTACGAGCAGTACTTC. This encodes CSARIQASYEQYF.

This chain joins TRBV12-3 or TRBV12-4 and TRBJ2-3, with D perhaps TRBD1 (6 bases). Deletions cut 6 bases from V and 8 bases from J, with 15 bases between. The CDR3 is 13 residues long. CDR3 in amino acids: CASSNTKQGTQYF. The CDR3 coding sequence is TGTGCCAGCAGCAATACTAAACAGGGTACGCAGTATTTT.

At least ten counts were recorded for this clonotype. The rearrangement links TRBV27 to TRBJ2-3; tentatively, D is TRBD1 (5 bases). V dropped 3 bases and J dropped 1 base, with 8 bases sitting between them. The CDR3 runs 14 residues. Germline V gives CDR1 MNHEY, CDR2 SMNVEV (reference sequence). CDR3: CASSLSRGTDTQYF. The CDR3 DNA reads TGTGCCAGCAGTTTGTCCAGGGGCACAGATACGCAGTATTTT.

A note on this clonotype: Being one base from a much bigger clone, this may be a read error. The chain uses TRBV5-1 and TRBJ1-2, with D unresolved. Germline assignment: CDR1 SGHRS and CDR2 YFSETQ. V gave up 10 bases and J gave up 4 bases, with 26 bases separating them. The length of the CDR3 is 16 residues. The CDR3 nucleotides read TGCGCCGGCCATGACCGATCGGTTCGAAAGACCTATGGCTACACCTTC. It encodes CAGHDRSVRKTYGYTF.

This clonotype has at least ten counts. V is TRBV5-8 and J is TRBJ1-2; no firm D call. The CDR3 runs to 14 residues. V lost 3 bases, J lost 2 bases, and 11 bases lay in between. Germline V CDR1 and CDR2: SGHTS, YDEGEE. In DNA, the CDR3 is TGTGCCAGCAGCTGGGGAACTTGGAACTATGGCTACACCTTC. Translating it yields CASSWGTWNYGYTF.

The chain links TRBV5-1 to TRBJ1-2; 8 bases are shared with TRBD1. The CDR3 totals 15 residues. J gave up 1 base and V 2 bases, and 4 bases lay outside the gene matches. Germline assignment: CDR1 SGHRS and CDR2 YFSETQ. CDR3 sequence: CASSFGQGFNYGYTF. CDR3 coding DNA: TGCGCCAGCAGCTTCGGACAGGGATTTAACTATGGCTACACCTTC.

This clonotype was seen many times. The V gene is TRBV4-2, the J gene TRBJ2-1; no clear D. The CDR3 totals 16 residues. With 3 bases removed from V and 0 bases from J, the gap between germline ends came to 12 bases. Germline V gene lookup returns CDR1 LGHNA and CDR2 YNFKEQ. CDR3 coding DNA: TGTGCCAGCAGCCATCATCAGGAAAGCTCCTACAATGAGCAGTTCTTC. This translates into CASSHHQESSYNEQFF.

Notes on this clonotype: Mismatch with germline at one junction end may stem from a read error. The chain couples TRBV20-1 to TRBJ1-2; TRBD1 matches 7 bases. Germline V gene lookup returns CDR1 DFQATT and CDR2 SNEGSKA (reference sequence). The CDR3 covers 11 residues. This CDR3 reads CSAMDRLGYAF. CDR3 bases: TGCAGTGCTATGGACAGGTTGGGCTACGCCTTC.

The sample holds many counts of this clonotype. The chain recombines TRBV5-4 with TRBJ1-2; D uncertain. V lost 7 bases, J lost 4 bases, and 23 bases lay in between. This CDR3 spans 16 amino acids. Per germline, CDR1 SGHNT and CDR2 YYREEE (reference sequence). The CDR3 protein is CASLDGVPGKTYGYTF. The CDR3 DNA reads as TGTGCCAGCCTAGACGGCGTACCAGGAAAGACCTATGGCTACACCTTC.

In its sample, this clonotype was seen a few times. The chain recombines TRBV28 with TRBJ2-4; D may be TRBD2 (6 bases). The germline gives CDR1 MDHEN, CDR2 SYDVKM. With 4 bases removed from V and 10 bases from J, the gap between germline ends came to 14 bases. The CDR3 sequence is 13 residues long. In DNA, the CDR3 is TGTGCCAGCAGTTATTCGCGGGACTCAATTCAGTACTTC. This codes for CASSYSRDSIQYF.

This clonotype was detected ten times or more. The chain has TRBV20-1 and TRBJ2-7; tentative D call: TRBD2 (7 bases). This CDR3 has 13 residues. Trimming cost V 3 bases and J 4 bases, with 13 bases left between them. CDR1 is DFQATT, CDR2 SNEGSKA, per germline (reference sequence). DNA for the CDR3: TGCAGTGCTAGGCGGGGGCTGATATACGAGCAGTACTTC. Its protein is CSARRGLIYEQYF.

The rearrangement joins TRBV9 to TRBJ2-3; D possibly corresponds to TRBD2 (6 bases). V lost 5 bases and J lost 4, with 20 bases in between. This CDR3 is 16 amino acids long. Germline CDR1 is SGDLS and CDR2 is YYNGEE. CDR3 coding DNA: TGTGCCAGCAGATCCCGGCCGGGGGAGGAGGCAGATACGCAGTATTTT. Its translation: CASRSRPGEEADTQYF. The full variable domain, with the rest looked up from reference TRBV9 and TRBJ2-3, is DSGVTQTPKHLITATGQRVTLRCSPRSGDLSVYWYQQSLDQGLQFLIQYYNGEERAKGNILERFSAQQFPDLHSELNLSSLELGDSALYFCASRSRPGEEADTQYFGPGTRLTVL.

Remarks on this clonotype: A much larger clone lies one base from this, so it may be a read error. The V and J genes are TRBV9 and TRBJ2-7, with D unresolved. Per germline, CDR1 SGDLS and CDR2 YYNGEE. CDR3 length equals 16 residues. CDR3 in DNA: TGTGCCAGCGGCGTAGTAAGTCAGGCCTCCGCCTACGAGCAGTACTTC. It translates to CASGVVSQASAYEQYF.

Ten or more counts support this clonotype. The chain combines TRBV20-1 with TRBJ2-3; tentative D call: TRBD2 (6 bases). This CDR3 has 13 residues. Germline V lookup: CDR1 DFQATT, CDR2 SNEGSKA (reference sequence). Trimming left V 3 bases short and J 4 bases short, with 11 bases between. The CDR3 spells CSASLGSSDTQYF. Written as DNA, the CDR3 is TGCAGTGCTAGTCTCGGGAGCTCAGATACGCAGTATTTT.

This clonotype was seen ten or more times. The chain uses TRBV7-8 and TRBJ1-2, with unresolved D. V lost 5 bases and J lost 4, with 23 bases in between. Germline-derived CDR1 and CDR2 are SGHVS and FQNEAQ. The CDR3 has 17 amino acids. The CDR3 region has the DNA TGTGCCAGCAGCATACAGAAGTTTACCCGAAAGACCTATGGCTACACCTTC. Amino acids: CASSIQKFTRKTYGYTF.

This clonotype was seen a few times. This sequence joins TRBV20-1 and TRBJ2-4, with D perhaps TRBD2 (7 bases). Germline lookup yields CDR1 DFQATT and CDR2 SNEGSKA (reference sequence). The CDR3 runs 16 residues. V was pared by 0 bases and J by 6 bases, with 18 bases between. The CDR3 coding sequence is TGCAGTGCTAGAGATTTGGCGTCAGGGGAGGGAAACATTCAGTACTTC. Translation gives CSARDLASGEGNIQYF.

This clonotype has ten or more counts. This rearrangement joins TRBV20-1 to TRBJ2-5; 10 nucleotides match TRBD2. Germline loops: CDR1 DFQATT, CDR2 SNEGSKA (reference sequence). J gave up 5 bases and V 3 bases, and 9 bases lay outside the gene matches. The CDR3 sequence is 15 residues long. CDR3 region: CSARGLAGEWETQYF. For the CDR3, the DNA is TGCAGTGCTAGGGGCCTAGCGGGAGAGTGGGAGACCCAGTACTTC.

This clonotype was detected many times. V is TRBV5-1 and J is TRBJ1-1; 7 positions match TRBD1. Losses at the gene ends were 9 bases for V and 3 bases for J; bases not matched to a gene: 8. The length of the CDR3 is 13 residues. Germline CDR1 is SGHRS and CDR2 is YFSETQ. In DNA, the CDR3 is TGCGCCAACACAGGGGTCAGGGACACTGAAGCTTTCTTT. Protein sequence: CANTGVRDTEAFF. Looking up the rest from reference TRBV5-1 and TRBJ1-1 gives the full variable domain: KAGVTQTPRYLIKTRGQQVTLSCSPISGHRSVSWYQQTPGQGLQFLFEYFSETQRNKGNFPGRFSGRQFSNSRSEMNVSTLELGDSALYLCANTGVRDTEAFFGQGTRLTVV.

In regard to this clonotype: A junction end diverges from the germline sequence, so it may reflect a read error. The chain combines TRBV11-2 with TRBJ1-2; a possible D gene is TRBD1 (5 bases). The CDR3 length is 14 residues. Germline assignment: CDR1 SGHAT and CDR2 FQNNGV. CDR3 nucleotide sequence: TGTGCCAGCAGCTTAGATTGGACAACCCATGGCCACACCTTC. This translates into CASSLDWTTHGHTF.

Many counts were recorded for this clonotype. The chain combines TRBV6-9 with TRBJ1-2; D not certain. This CDR3 has 17 residues. The germline gives CDR1 MNHGY, CDR2 SVAAGI. V lost 5 bases, J lost 4 bases, and 23 bases lay in between. For the CDR3, the DNA is TGTGCCAGCAGTCGTACCGGGCCTTACGGAAAGACCTATGGCTACACCTTC. It encodes CASSRTGPYGKTYGYTF.

About this clonotype: This clone may be a read error of a much larger clone one base away. The rearrangement links TRBV14 to TRBJ1-2, with D possibly being TRBD1 (6 bases). Germline-derived CDR1 and CDR2 are SGHDN and FVKESK. The CDR3 spans 16 residues. This CDR3 reads CASSPRTARVNYGCTF. CDR3 in DNA: TGTGCCAGCAGCCCCCGGACAGCTAGAGTAAACTATGGCTGCACCTTC.

There are a few counts of this clonotype. The gene calls are TRBV6-5 and TRBJ2-5; 8 bases align to TRBD2. CDR3 size: 16 residues. Germline loops: CDR1 MNHEY, CDR2 SVGAGI. The junction had 12 bases not matched to a gene; V was cut back by 6 bases and J by 3 bases. CDR3 sequence reads: CASSPLAARPKETQYF. Written as DNA, the CDR3 is TGTGCCAGCAGCCCACTAGCGGCCAGGCCGAAAGAGACCCAGTACTTC.

This clonotype was counted at least ten times. The chain carries TRBV24-1 and TRBJ1-2; 7 bases line up with TRBD1. The length of the CDR3 is 15 residues. The J segment lost 4 bases and the V segment lost 2 bases, leaving 6 bases of the junction unmatched. Looked up from germline, CDR1 is KGHDR and CDR2 is SFDVKD. CDR3 sequence: CATSDSYRGFYGYTF. Written as DNA, the CDR3 is TGTGCCACCAGTGATTCTTACAGGGGTTTCTATGGCTACACCTTC.

This clonotype was seen many times. The rearrangement uses TRBV7-4 and TRBJ1-2, with D uncertain. The germline gives CDR1 SGHVT, CDR2 SQSDAQ. The CDR3 is made up of 17 amino acids. The V and J ends lost 5 bases and 4 bases respectively, with 23 bases between them. The CDR3 sequence: CASSKRYSARKTYGYTF. The CDR3 coding sequence is TGTGCCAGCAGCAAACGCTATTCAGCTCGAAAGACCTATGGCTACACCTTC.

The chain combines TRBV5-8 with TRBJ1-2; no firm D call. The length of the CDR3 is 16 residues. CDR1 is SGHTS, CDR2 YDEGEE, per germline. Trimming stripped 7 bases from V and 4 bases from J, with 23 bases between. CDR3 nucleotide sequence: TGTGCCAGCTTGGTTTGTCATCCACGAAAGACCTATGGCTACACCTTC. Its protein is CASLVCHPRKTYGYTF. Based on the CDR3 plus reference TRBV5-8 and TRBJ1-2, the full variable domain is EAGVTQSPTHLIKTRGQQATLRCSPISGHTSVYWYQQALGLGLQFLLWYDEGEERNRGNFPPRFSGRQFPNYSSELNVNALELEDSALYLCASLVCHPRKTYGYTFGSGTRLTVV.